This T cell receptor (beta chain) was found in a study of glioma-infiltrating T cells after dendritic cell vaccination. Study as a whole: Dendritic cells derived from monocytes and pulsed with autologous tumor lysate formed the vaccine.

Patients had residual fresh-frozen tumor tissue and more than two years of survival data. The protocol was immunoSEQ multiplex PCR, while the TCRdb copy is restricted to in-frame clones and leaves out a portion. Of about 82,000 clones listed, roughly 89% are singletons. Whole-study results and caveats: Few patients contributed both blood and tumor specimens. No direct clonality-survival link was found; a diverse polyclonal response may matter.

V lost 4 bases, J lost 5 bases, and 4 bases stayed unmatched. There are 15 residues in the CDR3. Germline-derived CDR1 and CDR2 are ENHRY and SYGVKD. In the case of this clone: The antigen remains undetermined.

Sequences were derived from blood, sampled before dendritic cell vaccination. The receptor comes from a human donor with glioblastoma. The chain recombines TRBV10-3 with TRBJ2-7, with 14 nucleotides matching TRBD2. This chain's CDR3 is CAISGLAGGPHEQYF. The CDR3 DNA reads as TGTGCCATCAGTGGACTAGCGGGAGGGCCCCACGAGCAGTACTTC.